This T cell receptor beta chain emerged from a study of cytomegalovirus exposure and HLA in healthy donors. Overall study findings and caveats: HLA allele associations emerged for about 18,000 TCR beta sequences in a later analysis, at 0.05 false discovery rate.

The CDR3 length is 16 residues. In germline, CDR1 is SGHDT, CDR2 YYEEEE. Germline trimming cut 0 bases from V and 8 bases from J; bases unmatched to any gene: 4. As to this clone: Its antigen is currently unknown.

Researchers ran the PCR with 60 Vbeta and 13 Jbeta primers. The table came from immunoSEQ multiplex PCR; TCRdb's copy has only in-frame clones and leaves some out. The sample holds under 250,000 clones, around 80% seen once. Material for sequencing was PBMCs. The rearrangement uses TRBV5-6 and TRBJ2-1, with 14 bases lining up with TRBD2. This TCR derives from a boy between 10 and 17 years old in good health and CMV-seronegative. The chain's CDR3 is CASSLDSGLAGDEQFF. Written as DNA, the CDR3 is TGTGCCAGCAGCTTGGATTCGGGACTAGCGGGAGATGAGCAGTTCTTC.